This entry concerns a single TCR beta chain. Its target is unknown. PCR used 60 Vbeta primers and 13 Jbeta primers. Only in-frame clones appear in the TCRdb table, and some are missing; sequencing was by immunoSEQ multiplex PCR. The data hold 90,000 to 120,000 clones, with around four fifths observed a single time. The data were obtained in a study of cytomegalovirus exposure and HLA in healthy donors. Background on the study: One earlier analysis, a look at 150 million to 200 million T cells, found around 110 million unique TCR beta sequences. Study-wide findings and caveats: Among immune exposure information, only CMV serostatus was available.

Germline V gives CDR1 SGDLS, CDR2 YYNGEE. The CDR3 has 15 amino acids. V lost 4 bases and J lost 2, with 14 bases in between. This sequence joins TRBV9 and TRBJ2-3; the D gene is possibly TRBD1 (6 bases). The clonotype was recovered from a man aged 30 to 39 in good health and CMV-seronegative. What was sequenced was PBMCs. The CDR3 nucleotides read TGTGCCAGCAGCCCTACAGGGATATCCACAGATACGCAGTATTTT. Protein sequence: CASSPTGISTDTQYF.